The 12 T cell receptor beta chains given below trace back to one sample, sequenced in a study of T cell changes during pregnancy in multiple sclerosis. Libraries were prepared by immunoSEQ multiplex PCR; TCRdb keeps only in-frame clonotypes and omits some of them. The data show about 100,000 clones, with more than 85% seen just once and 2.5% to 3.5% held by the top ten. This material consisted of peripheral blood, taken in the second trimester of pregnancy. These receptors originate from a female donor with multiple sclerosis, enrolled in a pregnancy study.

The chain employs TRBV5-1 and TRBJ2-1, with 8 positions matching TRBD1. This CDR3 is 16 amino acids long. V shed 4 bases, J shed 0 bases, and the junction held 6 bases outside the gene matches. Looked up from germline, CDR1 is SGHRS and CDR2 is YFSETQ. For the CDR3, the DNA is TGCGCCAGCAGCCTGGACAGGGCAGCCTCCTACAATGAGCAGTTCTTC. It translates to CASSLDRAASYNEQFF.

The rearrangement links TRBV2 to TRBJ2-4; the D is unclear. There are 15 residues in the CDR3. Germline assignment: CDR1 SNHLY and CDR2 FYNNEI. V was shortened by 7 bases and J by 0 bases, with 13 bases between the two germline ends. The chain's CDR3 is CASTPTVLAKNIQYF. CDR3 coding DNA: TGTGCCAGCACCCCCACAGTATTAGCCAAAAACATTCAGTACTTC. The whole variable domain, filled in from reference TRBV2 and TRBJ2-4, reads EPEVTQTPSHQVTQMGQEVILRCVPISNHLYFYWYRQILGQKVEFLVSFYNNEISEKSEIFDDQFSVERPDGSNFTLKIRSTKLEDSAMYFCASTPTVLAKNIQYFGAGTRLSVL.

This chain uses TRBV29-1 with TRBJ2-2; TRBD1 matches 12 bases. Germline V gives CDR1 SQVTM, CDR2 ANQGSEA. This CDR3 is built from 15 residues. Germline trimming cut 2 bases from V and 7 bases from J; bases unmatched to any gene: 5. Here the CDR3 DNA reads TGCAGCGTTGAATGGGACAGGGGGCGCGACGGGGAGCTGTTTTTT. Protein: CSVEWDRGRDGELFF.

This rearrangement joins TRBV13 to TRBJ2-1; D is unresolved. The CDR3 is 16 residues long. Trimming left V 3 bases short and J 8 bases short, with 20 bases between. CDR1 and CDR2 from the germline V gene are PRHDT and FYEKMQ (reference sequence). The CDR3 protein is CASSLYPAELRDEQFF. CDR3 DNA: TGTGCCAGCAGCTTGTACCCCGCCGAACTACGGGATGAGCAGTTCTTC.

This chain joins TRBV5-1 and TRBJ2-1; D ambiguous. Germline loops: CDR1 SGHRS, CDR2 YFSETQ. Trimming shortened V by 4 bases and J by 6 bases, and 5 bases separated the two germline ends. CDR3 length: 11 residues. Here the CDR3 DNA reads TGCGCCAGCAGCCAAATCAATGAGCAGTTCTTC. This sequence encodes CASSQINEQFF.

The chain uses TRBV28 and TRBJ2-3; D remains ambiguous. CDR3 length equals 12 residues. From germline, CDR1 is MDHEN and CDR2 SYDVKM. Trimming cost V 6 bases and J 0 bases, with 4 bases left between them. CDR3 residues: CASSRSTDTQYF. DNA of the CDR3: TGTGCCAGCAGCCGGAGCACAGATACGCAGTATTTT.

J is TRBJ2-7 and V is TRBV9; the match to TRBD1 covers 11 bases. Germline CDR1 is SGDLS and CDR2 is YYNGEE. The CDR3 loop spans 14 amino acids. The J segment lost 6 bases and the V segment lost 4 bases, leaving 6 bases of the junction unmatched. The CDR3 DNA is TGTGCCAGCAGCCCCTGGGACAGGGGGGGCGAGCAGTACTTC. Amino acids: CASSPWDRGGEQYF.

The gene calls are TRBV6-5 and TRBJ2-5; D unresolved. The CDR3 runs to 13 residues. Per the germline V gene, CDR1 is MNHEY and CDR2 is SVGAGI. Trimming cost V 0 bases and J 3 bases, with 5 bases left between them. The CDR3 protein is CASSYSGKETQYF. CDR3 coding DNA: TGTGCCAGCAGTTACTCGGGCAAAGAGACCCAGTACTTC.

CDR3 DNA: TGTGCCAGCAGCTTCAGTCAAATCGTGGGCGTAGCCTACGAGCAGTACTTC. This sequence encodes CASSFSQIVGVAYEQYF. The V call is TRBV11-1, the J call TRBJ2-7; D not certain. The CDR3 spans 17 residues. Germline assignment: CDR1 SGHAT and CDR2 FQDESV (reference sequence). Trimming stripped 3 bases from V and 2 bases from J, with 20 bases between. Looking up the rest from reference TRBV11-1 and TRBJ2-7 gives the full variable domain: EAEVAQSPRYKITEKSQAVAFWCDPISGHATLYWYRQILGQGPELLVQFQDESVVDDSQLPKDRFSAERLKGVDSTLKIQPAELGDSAMYLCASSFSQIVGVAYEQYFGPGTRLTVT.

J is TRBJ1-1 and V is TRBV6-4; 8 bases agree with TRBD1. This CDR3 is 12 amino acids long. V was clipped by 2 bases and J by 11 bases; unmatched bases: 4. Germline-derived CDR1 and CDR2 are MRHNA and SNTAGT. The CDR3 spells CASSDGTGEAFF. In nucleotides, the CDR3 is TGTGCCAGCAGTGACGGGACAGGAGAGGCTTTCTTT.

The chain combines TRBV9 with TRBJ2-1; unclear D gene. The CDR3 runs 15 residues. V lost 3 bases and J 0 bases, leaving 10 bases between the germline ends. Looked up from germline, CDR1 is SGDLS and CDR2 is YYNGEE. This chain's CDR3 is CASSAGVGSYNEQFF. CDR3 sequence (DNA): TGTGCCAGCAGCGCCGGAGTCGGCTCCTACAATGAGCAGTTCTTC.

The CDR3 DNA reads TGCGCCAGCAGCTTGGGACGGGAGACCGGGGAGCTGTTTTTT. Amino acids: CASSLGRETGELFF. The rearrangement uses TRBV5-1 and TRBJ2-2; D may be TRBD2 (6 bases). Trimming took 0 bases from V and 5 from J, leaving 8 bases between them. Germline V gene data show CDR1 as SGHRS and CDR2 as YFSETQ. The CDR3 sequence is 14 residues long.